The T cell receptor (beta chain) described here comes from a study of technical replicates of blood from a few donors. CDR1 is SEHNR, CDR2 FQNEAQ, per germline (reference sequence). The germline V and J ends were trimmed by 1 base and 9 bases, with 10 bases remaining between them. This CDR3 is built from 12 residues. Sequencing used immunoSEQ multiplex PCR; TCRdb keeps in-frame clones, though not all of them. Here the sample spans under 100,000 clones, approximately 96% being singletons. The material sequenced was T cells isolated from PBMCs. The rearrangement uses TRBV7-9 and TRBJ2-7; D gene unclear. The clonotype comes from a human donor in good health. CDR3 DNA sequence: TGTGCCAGCAGCTTAGGGGCTTCGTTGCAGTACTTC. It translates to CASSLGASLQYF.